These 14 T cell receptor beta chains came from one sample sequenced in a study of identical twins (dated by TCRdb to the mid-2010s). Libraries were made using 5' RACE. Sequencing used an Illumina HiSeq 2000. TCRdb ran its own pipeline on the public reads, namely fastp trimming at Q25 and MiXCR clone calling, and kept in-frame beta chains. Each entry merges the rows of one CDR3 protein and shows their most common DNA and genes. This sample holds hundreds of thousands of distinct CDR3 sequences; 6.1% were observed only once. The ten top clones hold 1.5% to 2% of the sample. The sample comprised naive T cells sorted from blood. Interpreted using the paper, the cell subset or site label stands for: cells isolated with a human naive T-cell isolation kit. These receptors were obtained from a man younger than 30 in good health.

This clonotype has ten or more counts. This sequence joins TRBV7-6 and TRBJ2-5; D not resolved. Germline V lookup: CDR1 SGHVS, CDR2 FNYEAQ. The CDR3 extends over 14 amino acids. Deletions cut 1 base from V and 4 bases from J, with 10 bases between. The CDR3 sequence: CASSLGMARETQYF. CDR3 bases: TGTGCCAGCAGCTTAGGAATGGCTAGAGAGACCCAGTACTTC. The full variable domain, in which reference TRBV7-6 and TRBJ2-5 provide the parts outside the CDR3, is GAGVSQSPRYKVTKRGQDVALRCDPISGHVSLYWYRQALGQGPEFLTYFNYEAQQDKSGLPNDRFSAERPEGSISTLTIQRTEQRDSAMYRCASSLGMARETQYFGPGTRLLVL.

This clonotype has a count of ten or more. At one end the junction does not follow the germline gene, possibly because of a read error. As DNA, the CDR3 is TGTGCCAGCCGAGAACTAGCGGGAGATACCCACTTC. Encoded protein: CASRELAGDTHF. J is TRBJ2-1 and V is TRBV6-2 or TRBV6-3; 11 bases align to TRBD2. This CDR3 is 12 amino acids long. Germline V gene sequence: CDR1 MNHEY, CDR2 SVGEGT.

J is TRBJ2-5 and V is TRBV6-2 or TRBV6-3; no firm D call. The length of the CDR3 is 22 residues. Germline loops: CDR1 MNHEY, CDR2 SVGEGT. The germline V and J ends were trimmed by 10 bases and 0 bases, with 39 bases remaining between them. CDR3 in DNA: TGTGCCACCCAAATGGCGCCAGACCAAGAGACCCTCATGGCGCCAGACCAAGAGACCCAGTACTTC. Its translation is CATQMAPDQETLMAPDQETQYF.

The chain carries TRBV11-2 and TRBJ2-2; 11 bases match TRBD2. V trimming: 0 bases; J trimming: 3 bases; junction bases outside the gene matches: 21. The CDR3 covers 23 residues. The V gene's germline CDR1 is SGHAT and CDR2 FQNNGV. CDR3 DNA sequence: TGTGCCAGCAGCTTAGAGTGGCAGGTAGCGGGAGGGCCAGGCTTTGCAGACACCGGGGAGCTGTTTTTT. This sequence encodes CASSLEWQVAGGPGFADTGELFF. Full variable domain (outside the CDR3, taken from reference TRBV11-2 and TRBJ2-2): EAGVAQSPRYKIIEKRQSVAFWCNPISGHATLYWYQQILGQGPKLLIQFQNNGVVDDSQLPKDRFSAERLKGVDSTLKIQPAKLEDSAVYLCASSLEWQVAGGPGFADTGELFFGEGSRLTVL.

A note on this clonotype: One end of the junction varies from germline; a read error may be responsible. The chain has TRBV5-1 and TRBJ2-6; D is ambiguous. Germline assignment: CDR1 SGHRS and CDR2 YFSETQ. The CDR3 runs 17 residues. The CDR3 DNA reads as TGCGCCAGCAGTTTGGGCGGAGTCTTGGCGGGGGCCAACGTCCTGACTTTC. Encoded protein: CASSLGGVLAGANVLTF.

At least ten counts were recorded for this clonotype. The V gene is TRBV29-1, the J gene TRBJ2-1; D gene unclear. Germline assignment: CDR1 SQVTM and CDR2 ANQGSEA. V lost 5 bases, J lost 5 bases, and 7 bases lay in between. This CDR3 comprises 11 residues. In DNA, the CDR3 is TGCAGCGTTTGGGCGGACAATGAGCAGTTCTTC. Amino acids: CSVWADNEQFF.

This clonotype was recorded at least ten times. The chain is built from TRBV5-6 and TRBJ1-3; D remains ambiguous. The CDR3 totals 14 residues. CDR1 and CDR2 (germline): SGHDT, YYEEEE. V lost 4 bases and J lost 6, with 14 bases in between. CDR3 residues: CASSRFDPPNTIYF. The CDR3 DNA reads as TGTGCCAGCAGCCGCTTCGATCCACCAAACACCATATATTTT.

This clonotype turned up a few times. This chain joins TRBV28 and TRBJ2-1; D is unresolved. V was cut by 3 bases and J by 0 bases, with 9 bases left in between. Germline-derived CDR1 and CDR2 are MDHEN and SYDVKM. The CDR3 is 15 amino acids. The CDR3 sequence: CASSFLRLSYNEQFF. DNA of the CDR3: TGTGCCAGCAGTTTCCTGAGGCTCTCCTACAATGAGCAGTTCTTC.

This clonotype was seen repeatedly, ten times or more. The chain recombines TRBV5-1 with TRBJ2-2, with TRBD2 matching 8 bases. Per the germline V gene, CDR1 is SGHRS and CDR2 is YFSETQ. V was clipped by 3 bases and J by 7 bases; unmatched bases: 5. The CDR3 covers 14 residues. CDR3: CASSSGLVGGELFF. In nucleotides, the CDR3 is TGCGCCAGCAGCTCGGGACTAGTCGGCGGGGAGCTGTTTTTT.

This clonotype has only a few counts. The rearrangement links TRBV3-1 to TRBJ2-2; weak D call: TRBD2 (6 bases). The CDR3 extends over 13 amino acids. Germline CDR1 LGHDT, CDR2 YNNKEL (reference sequence). The V and J ends lost 8 bases and 5 bases respectively, with 12 bases between them. The chain's CDR3 is CASEWRGTGELFF. The CDR3, as DNA: TGTGCCAGCGAGTGGCGGGGAACCGGGGAGCTGTTTTTT.

V gene TRBV3-1 combines with J gene TRBJ2-7; 9 bases match TRBD2. Losses at the gene ends were 1 base for V and 5 bases for J; bases not matched to a gene: 9. CDR3 size: 16 residues. Germline V gene lookup returns CDR1 LGHDT and CDR2 YNNKEL (reference sequence). CDR3 in amino acids: CASSQVHGTSFHEQYV. Written as DNA, the CDR3 is TGTGCCAGCAGCCAAGTCCATGGGACTAGCTTCCACGAGCAGTACGTC.

A note on this clonotype: A read error is possible here, since a much larger clone lies one base away. The chain employs TRBV7-9 and TRBJ2-1, with D unclear. CDR3 length: 12 residues. The V end was cut by 5 bases, the J end by 11 bases, with 13 bases between. Germline V gene lookup returns CDR1 SEHNR and CDR2 FQNEAQ (reference sequence). CDR3 amino acids: CASSDYRNKQFF. The DNA for the CDR3 is TGTGCCAGCAGCGATTATAGGAATAAGCAGTTCTTC.

The rearrangement uses TRBV2 and TRBJ2-3, with 7 bases aligning to TRBD2. The germline gives CDR1 SNHLY, CDR2 FYNNEI. CDR3 length: 13 residues. The V gene end was trimmed by 4 bases and the J gene end by 2 bases; junction bases not matched to a gene: 0. The CDR3 sequence: CASSGDYTDTQYF. CDR3 in DNA: TGTGCCAGCAGTGGGGACTACACAGATACGCAGTATTTT.

This clonotype was seen a handful of times. This rearrangement joins TRBV11-1 to TRBJ2-1; 10 bases agree with TRBD2. The CDR3 sequence is 18 residues long. CDR1 and CDR2 from the germline V gene are SGHAT and FQDESV (reference sequence). V dropped 3 bases and J dropped 3; count of bases not matched to a gene: 11. CDR3 protein: CASSFQPLAGGNYNEQFF. The CDR3 nucleotides are TGTGCCAGCAGCTTCCAGCCTTTAGCGGGAGGAAACTACAATGAGCAGTTCTTC.